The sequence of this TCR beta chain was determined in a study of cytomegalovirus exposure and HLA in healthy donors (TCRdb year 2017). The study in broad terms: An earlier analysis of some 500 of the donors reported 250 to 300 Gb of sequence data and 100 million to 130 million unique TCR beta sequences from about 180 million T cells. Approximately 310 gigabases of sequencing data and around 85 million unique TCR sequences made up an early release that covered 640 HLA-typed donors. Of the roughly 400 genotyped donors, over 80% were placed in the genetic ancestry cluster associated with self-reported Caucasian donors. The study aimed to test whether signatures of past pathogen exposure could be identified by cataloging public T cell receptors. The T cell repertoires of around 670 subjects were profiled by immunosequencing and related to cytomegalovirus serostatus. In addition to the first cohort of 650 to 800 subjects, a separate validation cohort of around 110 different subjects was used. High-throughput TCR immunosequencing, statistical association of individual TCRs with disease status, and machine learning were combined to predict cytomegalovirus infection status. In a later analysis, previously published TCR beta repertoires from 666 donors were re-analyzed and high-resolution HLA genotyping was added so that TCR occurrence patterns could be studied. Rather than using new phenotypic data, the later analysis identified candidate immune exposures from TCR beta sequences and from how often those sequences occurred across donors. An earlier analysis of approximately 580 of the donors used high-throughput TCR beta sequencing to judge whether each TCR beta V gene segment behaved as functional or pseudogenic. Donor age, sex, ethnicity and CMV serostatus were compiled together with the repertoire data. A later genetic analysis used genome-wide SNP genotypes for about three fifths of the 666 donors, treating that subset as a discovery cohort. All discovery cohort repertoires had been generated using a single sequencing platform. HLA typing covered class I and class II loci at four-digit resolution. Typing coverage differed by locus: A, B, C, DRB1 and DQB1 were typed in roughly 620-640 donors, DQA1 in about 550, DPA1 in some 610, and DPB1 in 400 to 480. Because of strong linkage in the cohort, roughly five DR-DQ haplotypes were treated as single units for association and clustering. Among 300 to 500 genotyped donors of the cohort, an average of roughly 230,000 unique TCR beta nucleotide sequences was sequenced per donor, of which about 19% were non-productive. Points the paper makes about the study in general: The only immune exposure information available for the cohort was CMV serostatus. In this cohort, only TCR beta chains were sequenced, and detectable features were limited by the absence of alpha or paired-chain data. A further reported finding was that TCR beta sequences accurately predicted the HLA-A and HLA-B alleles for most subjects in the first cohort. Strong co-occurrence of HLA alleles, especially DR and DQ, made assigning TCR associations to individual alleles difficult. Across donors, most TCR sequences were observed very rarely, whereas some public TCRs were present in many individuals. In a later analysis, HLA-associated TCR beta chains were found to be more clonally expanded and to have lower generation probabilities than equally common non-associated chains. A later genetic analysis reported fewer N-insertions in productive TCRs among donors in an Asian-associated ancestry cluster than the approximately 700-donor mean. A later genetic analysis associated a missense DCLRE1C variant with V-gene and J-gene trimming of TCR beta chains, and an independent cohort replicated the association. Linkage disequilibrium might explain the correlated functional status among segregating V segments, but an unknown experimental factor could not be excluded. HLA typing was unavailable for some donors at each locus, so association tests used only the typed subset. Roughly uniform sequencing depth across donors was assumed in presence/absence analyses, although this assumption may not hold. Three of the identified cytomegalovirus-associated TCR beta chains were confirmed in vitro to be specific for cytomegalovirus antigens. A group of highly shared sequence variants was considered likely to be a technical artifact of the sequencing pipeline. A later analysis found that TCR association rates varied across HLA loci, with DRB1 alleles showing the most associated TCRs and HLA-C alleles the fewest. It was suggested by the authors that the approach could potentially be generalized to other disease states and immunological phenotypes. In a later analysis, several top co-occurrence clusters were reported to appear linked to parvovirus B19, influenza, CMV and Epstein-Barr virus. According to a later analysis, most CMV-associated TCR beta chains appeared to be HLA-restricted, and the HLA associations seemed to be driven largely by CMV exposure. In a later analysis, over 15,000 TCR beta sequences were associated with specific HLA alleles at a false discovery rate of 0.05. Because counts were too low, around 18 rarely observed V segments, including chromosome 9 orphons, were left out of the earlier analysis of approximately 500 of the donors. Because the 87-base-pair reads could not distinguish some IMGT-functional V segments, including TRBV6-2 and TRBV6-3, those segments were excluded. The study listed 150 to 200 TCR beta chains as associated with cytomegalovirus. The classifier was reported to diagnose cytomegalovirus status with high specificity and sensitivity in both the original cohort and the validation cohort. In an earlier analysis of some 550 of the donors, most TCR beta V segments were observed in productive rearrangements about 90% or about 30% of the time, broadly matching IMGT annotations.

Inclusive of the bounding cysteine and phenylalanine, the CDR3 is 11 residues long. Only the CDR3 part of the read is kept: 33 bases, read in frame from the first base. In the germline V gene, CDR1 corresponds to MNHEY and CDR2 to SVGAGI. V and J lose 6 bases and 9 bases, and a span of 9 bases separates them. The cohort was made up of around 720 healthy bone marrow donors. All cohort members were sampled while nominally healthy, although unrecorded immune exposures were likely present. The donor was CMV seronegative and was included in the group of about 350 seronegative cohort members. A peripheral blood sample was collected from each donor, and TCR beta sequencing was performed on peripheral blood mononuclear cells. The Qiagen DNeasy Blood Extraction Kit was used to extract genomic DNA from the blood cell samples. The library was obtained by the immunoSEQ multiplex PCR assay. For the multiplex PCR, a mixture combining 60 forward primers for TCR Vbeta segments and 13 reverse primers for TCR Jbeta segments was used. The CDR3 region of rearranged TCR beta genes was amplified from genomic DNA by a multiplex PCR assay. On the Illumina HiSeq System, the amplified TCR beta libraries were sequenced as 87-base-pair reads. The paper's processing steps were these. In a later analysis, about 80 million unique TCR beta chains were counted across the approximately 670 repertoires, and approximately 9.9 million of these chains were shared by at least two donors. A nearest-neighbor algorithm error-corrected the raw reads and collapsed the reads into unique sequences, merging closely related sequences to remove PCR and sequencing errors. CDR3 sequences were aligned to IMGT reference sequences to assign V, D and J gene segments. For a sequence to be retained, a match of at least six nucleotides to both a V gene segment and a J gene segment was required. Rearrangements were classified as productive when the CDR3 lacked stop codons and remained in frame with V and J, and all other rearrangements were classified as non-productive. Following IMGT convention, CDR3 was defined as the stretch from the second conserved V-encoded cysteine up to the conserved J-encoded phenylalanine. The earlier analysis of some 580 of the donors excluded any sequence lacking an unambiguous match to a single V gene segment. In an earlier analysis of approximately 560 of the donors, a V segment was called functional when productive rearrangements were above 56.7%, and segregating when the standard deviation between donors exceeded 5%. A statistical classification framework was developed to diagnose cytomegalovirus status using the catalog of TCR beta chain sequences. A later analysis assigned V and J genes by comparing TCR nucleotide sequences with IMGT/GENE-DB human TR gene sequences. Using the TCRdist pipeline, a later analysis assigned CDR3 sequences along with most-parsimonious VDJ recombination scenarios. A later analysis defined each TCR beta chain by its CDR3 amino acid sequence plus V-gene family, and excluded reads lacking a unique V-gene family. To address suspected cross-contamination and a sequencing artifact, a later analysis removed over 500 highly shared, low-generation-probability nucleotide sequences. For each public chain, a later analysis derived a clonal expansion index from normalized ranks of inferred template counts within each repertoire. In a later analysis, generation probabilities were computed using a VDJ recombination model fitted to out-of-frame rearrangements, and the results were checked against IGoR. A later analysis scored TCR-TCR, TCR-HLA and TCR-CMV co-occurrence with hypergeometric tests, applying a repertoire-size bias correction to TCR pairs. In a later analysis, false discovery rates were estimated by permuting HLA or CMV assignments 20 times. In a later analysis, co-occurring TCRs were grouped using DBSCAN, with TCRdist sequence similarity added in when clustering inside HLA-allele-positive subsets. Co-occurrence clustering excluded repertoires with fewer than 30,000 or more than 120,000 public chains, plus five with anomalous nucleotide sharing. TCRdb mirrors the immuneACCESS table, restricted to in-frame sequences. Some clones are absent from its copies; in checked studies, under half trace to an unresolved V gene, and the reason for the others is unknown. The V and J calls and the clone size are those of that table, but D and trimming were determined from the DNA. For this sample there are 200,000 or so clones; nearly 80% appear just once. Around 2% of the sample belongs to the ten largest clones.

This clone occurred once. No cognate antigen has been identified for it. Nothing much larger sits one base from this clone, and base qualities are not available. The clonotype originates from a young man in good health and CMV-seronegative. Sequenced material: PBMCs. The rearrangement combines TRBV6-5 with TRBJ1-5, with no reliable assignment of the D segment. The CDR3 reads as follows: CASRGEGPQHF. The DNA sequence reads TGTGCCAGCAGGGGAGAAGGGCCCCAGCATTTT.